This T cell receptor (beta chain) was recovered during a study of shared clonotypes between healthy human individuals. About the study: A couple of women and three men aged 18 to 49 made up the donors.

Study-level findings and limits: Clonotype sharing among donors, it was expected, would be affected by sequencing depth. Genetic and exposure-history diversity was limited by the few donors.

The germline CDR1 and CDR2 sequences are LNHDA and SQIVND (reference sequence). The CDR3 consists of 13 residues. The germline V and J ends were trimmed by 3 bases and 5 bases, with 10 bases remaining between them. Only in-frame clones appear in the TCRdb table, and some are missing; sequencing was by immunoSEQ multiplex PCR. The repertoire has some 490,000 clones, roughly 80% of them found once; the top ten carry 12%. Concerning this clone itself: Its antigen is as yet unknown. The sample carries other DNA sequences with the same CDR3.

This sequence joins TRBV19 and TRBJ2-5; tentatively, D is TRBD1 or TRBD2 (5 bases each). Sequenced material: PBMCs. This clonotype was obtained from a woman in her forties in good health. Some clones in this sample may be carry-over from other donors' samples. CDR3 protein: CASSIGTGETQYF. The CDR3 bases are TGTGCCAGTAGTATCGGGACGGGTGAGACCCAGTACTTC.